These 8 T cell receptor beta chains were sequenced from one sample in a study of cytomegalovirus exposure and HLA in healthy donors. 13 Jbeta primers and 60 Vbeta primers were used for the PCR. Produced via immunoSEQ multiplex PCR; TCRdb's table is partial and in-frame only. Its clone listing holds tens of thousands of clones. The specimen sequenced was PBMCs. The receptors come from a man aged 50 or older in good health and CMV-seropositive.

V usage is TRBV29-1 and J usage is TRBJ2-1; 12 bases agree with TRBD2. After removal of 3 bases from V and 5 bases from J, the junction contained 2 bases not matched to a gene. The length of the CDR3 is 14 residues. The germline V gene has CDR1 SQVTM and CDR2 ANQGSEA. The CDR3 DNA is TGCAGCGTTGACCGACTAGCGGGAGACAATGAGCAGTTCTTC. Its protein is CSVDRLAGDNEQFF.

The chain combines TRBV5-1 with TRBJ2-3; maybe TRBD1 (5 bases). The germline CDR1 and CDR2 sequences are SGHRS and YFSETQ. The CDR3 runs to 14 residues. With 2 bases removed from V and 4 bases from J, the gap between germline ends came to 11 bases. The CDR3 DNA reads TGCGCCAGCAGCTTTCGTTGGGGCGCAGATACGCAGTATTTT. Residues: CASSFRWGADTQYF.

This sequence joins TRBV6-4 and TRBJ1-2; D is perhaps TRBD1 (6 bases). Germline V gives CDR1 MRHNA, CDR2 SNTAGT. Trimming stripped 2 bases from V and 8 bases from J, with 9 bases between. The CDR3 is 12 residues long. For the CDR3, the DNA is TGTGCCAGCAGTGACGACAGGAACGGCTACACCTTC. The encoded protein is CASSDDRNGYTF.

V and J are TRBV29-1 and TRBJ1-3; TRBD1 matches at 7 bases. Germline V gives CDR1 SQVTM, CDR2 ANQGSEA. CDR3 length equals 13 residues. Germline trimming cut 4 bases from V and 4 bases from J; bases unmatched to any gene: 4. The CDR3 coding sequence is TGCAGCGTTGGGGCAGGGGGAGGAAACACCATATATTTT. It specifies CSVGAGGGNTIYF.

The chain carries TRBV18 and TRBJ2-5, with TRBD2 matching over 13 bases. V gave up 1 base and J gave up 5 bases; unmatched junction bases: 4. CDR1 is KGHSH, CDR2 LQKENI, per germline. CDR3 length equals 16 residues. In DNA form, the CDR3 reads TGTGCCAGCTCACCACGACTAGCGGGAGGTACGGAGACCCAGTACTTC. Its protein is CASSPRLAGGTETQYF.

As DNA, the CDR3 is TGTGCCATCAGTGAAGTAGCGGGAGGGACCTACAATGAGCAGTTCTTC. Protein sequence: CAISEVAGGTYNEQFF. V and J are TRBV10-3 and TRBJ2-1, with TRBD2 matching 11 bases. CDR1 ENHRY and CDR2 SYGVKD come from the germline V gene. The CDR3 covers 16 residues. V lost 3 bases and J lost 2; bases outside the gene matches: 3.

The chain recombines TRBV4-2 with TRBJ1-1, with D possibly being TRBD1 (5 bases). The V end was cut by 5 bases, the J end by 8 bases, with 21 bases between. The CDR3 loop spans 15 amino acids. CDR1 LGHNA and CDR2 YNFKEQ come from the germline V gene. CDR3: CASSSRGEVRREAFF. The DNA for the CDR3 is TGTGCCAGCAGCTCCCGGGGGGAAGTTCGGAGGGAAGCTTTCTTT.

V gene TRBV6-1 combines with J gene TRBJ1-5; D call uncertain. V was trimmed by 2 bases and J by 7 bases, leaving 9 bases between them. The CDR3 length is 13 residues. In germline, CDR1 is MNHNS, CDR2 SASEGT. In nucleotides, the CDR3 is TGTGCCAGCAGTGAACAGGAACCCCAGCCCCAGCATTTT. Encoded protein: CASSEQEPQPQHF.